The 11 T cell receptor beta chains below were found in one sample sequenced in a study of patients and donors after allogeneic stem cell transplantation. TCRdb re-derived calls from the RT-PCR reads in MiXCR, one entry per CDR3 protein. The table shows approximately 250,000 distinct CDR3 sequences, with roughly 13% occurring only once. Sequencing used blood, either unsorted or a sorted T cell fraction (not recorded which). The origin of the receptors is a human donor who was either an allogeneic HSCT recipient or a stem cell or donor lymphocyte infusion donor (not recorded which). It is not recorded whose cells these are; they may come from a transplant donor.

The rearrangement uses TRBV6-1 and TRBJ1-6, with TRBD1 as a possible D gene (5 bases). Trimming cost V 8 bases and J 10 bases, with 15 bases left between them. In germline, CDR1 is MNHNS, CDR2 SASEGT. This CDR3 spans 13 amino acids. Here the CDR3 DNA reads TGTGCCAGCGCAGGGAGAGAGGAGTCACCCCTCCACTTT. Amino acid sequence: CASAGREESPLHF.

The chain employs TRBV9 and TRBJ2-2; D gene unclear. Germline CDR1 is SGDLS and CDR2 is YYNGEE. The length of the CDR3 is 14 residues. Trimming removed 2 bases at V and 0 bases at J, with 5 bases between. The CDR3 is CASSVEANTGELFF. Here the CDR3 DNA reads TGTGCCAGCAGCGTCGAGGCGAACACCGGGGAGCTGTTTTTT.

This chain links TRBV25-1 with TRBJ2-1, with D tentatively TRBD2 (7 bases). The length of the CDR3 is 16 residues. Trimming pared 6 bases from V and 7 bases from J, leaving 22 bases between. Germline CDR1 reads MGHDK; CDR2 reads SYGVNS. The CDR3 sequence: CASSAYGGGAGNEQFF. The CDR3 DNA sequence: TGTGCCAGCAGCGCCTACGGTGGGGGGGCCGGGAATGAGCAGTTCTTC.

This chain joins TRBV4-3 and TRBJ2-7; 7 bases align to TRBD1. Germline V gene sequence: CDR1 LGHNA, CDR2 YSLEER. The ends lost 1 base at V and 3 bases at J; junction bases unmatched: 6. CDR3 length: 15 amino acids. The CDR3 nucleotides read TGCGCCAGCAGCCAAGTTGAGGGGGCTAACTACGAGCAGTACTTC. Amino acid sequence: CASSQVEGANYEQYF.

This clonotype has just a few counts. The rearrangement links TRBV24-1 to TRBJ2-5; tentative D call: TRBD1 (6 bases). Germline V CDR1 and CDR2: KGHDR, SFDVKD. Trimming shortened V by 6 bases and J by 2 bases, and 15 bases separated the two germline ends. The CDR3 is 15 residues long. CDR3 residues: CATSPRGTPQETQYF. CDR3 sequence (DNA): TGTGCCACCAGTCCGAGGGGGACGCCTCAAGAGACCCAGTACTTC.

CDR3 sequence: CASSQEVDRGRGYTF. CDR3 DNA: TGCGCCAGCAGCCAAGAGGTTGACAGGGGGCGAGGCTACACCTTC. The V and J genes are TRBV4-1 and TRBJ1-2; TRBD1 aligns across 10 bases. The CDR3 sequence is 15 residues long. J was trimmed by 8 bases and V by 0 bases; bases with no gene match: 6. CDR1 MGHRA and CDR2 YSYEKL come from the germline V gene.

J is TRBJ2-2 and V is TRBV12-3 or TRBV12-4; 11 bases match TRBD2. CDR3 length: 14 amino acids. V shed 6 bases, J shed 5 bases, and the junction held 2 bases outside the gene matches. CDR3 residues: CASRIAGGTGELFF. CDR3 DNA sequence: TGTGCCAGCAGAATAGCGGGGGGGACCGGGGAGCTGTTTTTT.

This clonotype was seen only a few times. The chain recombines TRBV20-1 with TRBJ2-7; D possibly corresponds to TRBD2 (5 bases). V was trimmed by 4 bases and J by 2 bases, leaving 9 bases between them. There are 12 residues in the CDR3. CDR1 DFQATT and CDR2 SNEGSKA come from the germline V gene (reference sequence). This CDR3 reads CSANIGTYEQYF. The DNA for the CDR3 is TGCAGTGCTAATATCGGGACCTACGAGCAGTACTTC.

This clonotype was detected many times. The chain employs TRBV7-8 and TRBJ2-7; D is unresolved. Per germline, CDR1 SGHVS and CDR2 FQNEAQ. This CDR3 has 10 amino acids. Trimming removed 5 bases from V and 3 bases from J, with 2 bases in between. Here the CDR3 DNA reads TGTGCCAGCAGCAACTACGAGCAGTACTTC. Translating it yields CASSNYEQYF.

This clonotype showed up just a few times. This chain uses TRBV15 with TRBJ2-2; D is possibly TRBD2 (5 bases). V dropped 0 bases and J dropped 4 bases, with 12 bases sitting between them. This CDR3 contains 16 residues. Germline loops: CDR1 LNHNV, CDR2 YYDKDF (reference sequence). The CDR3 reads CATSRDPSGSTGELFF. The DNA for the CDR3 is TGTGCCACCAGCAGAGATCCAAGCGGTTCCACCGGGGAGCTGTTTTTT.

The chain employs TRBV11-2 and TRBJ2-5; 12 nucleotides line up with TRBD2. This CDR3 is 15 amino acids long. Trimming cost V 5 bases and J 5 bases; bases outside gene matches: 6. The V gene's germline CDR1 is SGHAT and CDR2 FQNNGV. The CDR3 loop reads CASSVLAGGRETQYF. CDR3 bases: TGTGCCAGCAGCGTCCTAGCGGGAGGGAGGGAGACCCAGTACTTC.